These T cell receptor beta chains were read from a single sample in a study of OX40 agonist ivuxolimab in advanced cancers. Data came from immunoSEQ multiplex PCR; TCRdb stores just in-frame clones and leaves some out. The sample lists tens of thousands of clones; 80% to 90% were seen once. The sample here was CD4+ or CD8+ T cells sorted from blood, taken in a trial of the OX40 agonist ivuxolimab. Every receptor here comes from an adult with an advanced solid tumor such as melanoma, head and neck, liver or kidney cancer. Both conserved end residues are part of each CDR3.

j_call v_call cdr3_aa
TRBJ1-1 TRBV19 CASKLRNTEAFF
TRBJ1-4 TRBV6-5 CASSFGVYEKLFF
TRBJ2-4 TRBV28 CASRTIYGDIQYF
TRBJ2-1 TRBV9 CASSRDPSSYNEQFF
TRBJ2-7 TRBV2 CASSVRQGTNWSYEQYF
TRBJ2-3 TRBV11-1 CASSPQGAADTQYF
TRBJ2-2 TRBV5-4 CASSLDIRTGELFF
TRBJ2-5 TRBV5-1 CASSWLGEGETQYF
TRBJ1-2 TRBV29-1 CSVEDETLNYGYTF
TRBJ2-1 TRBV13 CASSPAGLAGNEQFF
TRBJ2-1 TRBV20-1 CSARAYNEQFF
TRBJ2-1 TRBV7-9 CASSLPPRLAAYNEQFF
TRBJ2-7 TRBV14 CASSRDTHYEQYF
TRBJ1-1 TRBV18 CASSLQDLNTEAFF
TRBJ2-7 TRBV14 CASSRAGATYF
TRBJ2-7 TRBV2 CASTEAGLGEQYF
TRBJ1-2 TRBV5-8 CASSSSGTGVFGYTF
TRBJ1-1 TRBV30 CAWSVLWTEAFF
TRBJ2-1 TRBV11-2 CASSWDRGPTEQFF
TRBJ2-1 TRBV5-6 CASSSTGYNEQFF
TRBJ2-7 TRBV6-6 CASQLAGVIEQYF
TRBJ1-1 TRBV5-1 CASSLRERTEAFF
TRBJ2-1 TRBV5-8 CASSLVGGTLGDEQFF
TRBJ2-7 TRBV19 CASSIPGQGYEQYF
TRBJ2-2 TRBV27 CASSLLTSVAGELFF
TRBJ1-1 TRBV5-5 CASSLGALNTEAFF
TRBJ2-1 TRBV20-1 CSSPASNEQFF
TRBJ2-1 TRBV28 CASGSGSARSYNEQFF
TRBJ1-4 TRBV27 CASSAESGNEKLFF
TRBJ2-3 TRBV6-6 CASSYSRSSGTDTQYF
TRBJ2-1 TRBV7-2 CASSSRTSGRNYNEQFF
TRBJ2-7 TRBV28 CASSFGNSYEQYF
TRBJ2-1 TRBV18 CASSPRPAGSSYNEQFF
TRBJ2-7 TRBV6-1 CASSSRQGYEQYF
TRBJ2-1 TRBV10-1 CASSKSLAGHNEQFF
TRBJ2-6 TRBV7-2 CASSGDRAGANVLTF
TRBJ2-5 TRBV11-2 CASSSSTGGETQYF
TRBJ2-4 TRBV5-1 CASSLAAGGKDIQYF
TRBJ2-1 TRBV7-2 CASSLAASGSFNNEQFF
TRBJ2-7 TRBV27 CASSSRLASNYEQYF
TRBJ2-7 TRBV19 CASSLSGLVYEQYF
TRBJ1-4 TRBV7-2 CASSRQATNEKLFF
TRBJ1-2 TRBV27 CASTKGQGARFNGYTF
TRBJ2-5 TRBV5-1 CASSLVGGRVQETQYF
TRBJ1-6 TRBV5-6 CASNPTGGYSPLHF
TRBJ2-2 TRBV5-1 CASSWGLAGASGELFF
TRBJ2-2 TRBV15 CATSRDLGLAGSGELFF
TRBJ2-1 TRBV5-1 CASSLGSGIYNEQFF
TRBJ2-5 TRBV2 CASSPDFQETQYF
TRBJ2-3 TRBV18 CASSPTTSGSTDTQYF
TRBJ2-7 TRBV21-1 CASSKKGGTGASGYEQYF
TRBJ2-1 TRBV6-1 CASSEEGMGYEQFF
TRBJ2-2 TRBV28 CASSSPPGRGSSRTGELFF
TRBJ1-3 TRBV5-1 CASSFLGASGNTIYF
TRBJ2-4 TRBV5-1 CASSSRTGDGKNIQYF
TRBJ2-3 TRBV5-4 CASSLRGSADTQYF